The next 26 T cell receptor beta chains were all read from a single sample in a study of CD8 T cells in Susac syndrome. RNA was extracted with the RNeasy kit, and a quantity of 0.5 to 1 ug was reverse transcribed using random hexamers. TCRdb analysed the immunoSEQ multiplex PCR reads with MiXCR anew, one entry per CDR3 protein. The profile shows roughly 120,000 distinct CDR3 sequences, around 94% of them singletons. Sequenced: CD4+ T cells from PBMCs. Receptors originate from a human donor in good health.

The chain uses TRBV15 and TRBJ1-5; weak D call: TRBD1 (5 bases). Trimming cost V 5 bases and J 7 bases, with 18 bases left between them. CDR3 length: 15 residues. Germline loops: CDR1 LNHNV, CDR2 YYDKDF (reference sequence). CDR3 in DNA: TGTGCCACCAGCGAGAGGAGAGGGGCTGGGCAGCCCCAGCATTTT. Protein product: CATSERRGAGQPQHF.

V gene TRBV29-1 combines with J gene TRBJ1-1; D not resolved. Per the germline V gene, CDR1 is SQVTM and CDR2 is ANQGSEA. V was pared by 4 bases and J by 8 bases, with 17 bases between. This CDR3 contains 13 residues. CDR3 nucleotide sequence: TGCAGCGTTGGTCTTGAAATAACCCGAGAAGCTTTCTTT. This gives the protein CSVGLEITREAFF.

V is TRBV11-2 and J is TRBJ1-5; no reliable D call. Germline CDR1 SGHAT, CDR2 FQNNGV. The V end was cut by 0 bases, the J end by 3 bases, with 9 bases between. The CDR3 is 15 residues long. The chain's CDR3 is CASSLDPGPNQPQHF. The CDR3 DNA reads TGTGCCAGCAGCTTAGATCCAGGCCCCAATCAGCCCCAGCATTTT.

The chain combines TRBV5-1 with TRBJ1-5; TRBD1 agrees at 8 bases. Trimming at V came to 4 bases and at J to 3 bases, leaving 6 bases not matched to a gene. Per the germline V gene, CDR1 is SGHRS and CDR2 is YFSETQ. This CDR3 region has 15 residues. The CDR3 spells CASSIGQGVNQPQHF. For the CDR3, the DNA is TGCGCCAGCAGCATTGGACAGGGTGTCAATCAGCCCCAGCATTTT.

CDR3 in amino acids: CASSQPDEQFF. CDR3 nucleotide sequence: TGTGCCAGCAGCCAACCGGATGAGCAGTTCTTC. The chain joins TRBV3-1 to TRBJ2-1; D uncertain. V lost 2 bases to trimming and J lost 8 bases, with 4 bases between them. CDR1 and CDR2 from the germline V gene are LGHDT and YNNKEL (reference sequence). This CDR3 spans 11 amino acids.

This rearrangement joins TRBV7-2 to TRBJ2-5; 11 bases are shared with TRBD2. The germline V gene encodes CDR1 SGHTA and CDR2 FQGNSA. J gave up 2 bases and V 2 bases, and 7 bases lay outside the gene matches. The CDR3 runs to 17 residues. The DNA for the CDR3 is TGTGCCAGCAGCTTACCGACTAGCGGGGCATCACAAGAGACCCAGTACTTC. Amino acids: CASSLPTSGASQETQYF.

The chain combines TRBV3-1 with TRBJ2-7; 8 nucleotides match TRBD1. CDR3 length equals 13 residues. CDR1 and CDR2 (germline): LGHDT, YNNKEL (reference sequence). V trimming: 4 bases; J trimming: 6 bases; junction bases outside the gene matches: 5. The CDR3 spells CASSLGQGPEQYF. The CDR3 DNA follows: TGTGCCAGCAGCCTTGGACAGGGTCCCGAGCAGTACTTC.

This chain connects TRBV20-1 to TRBJ2-7, with 9 bases aligning to TRBD1. Germline V gene data show CDR1 as DFQATT and CDR2 as SNEGSKA (reference sequence). This CDR3 region has 14 residues. V was clipped by 5 bases and J by 5 bases; unmatched bases: 10. This chain's CDR3 is CSAPPTGGFNEQYF. The CDR3 DNA reads TGCAGTGCTCCGCCCACAGGGGGCTTCAACGAGCAGTACTTC.

The chain is built from TRBV7-2 and TRBJ2-1; 14 bases map to TRBD2. V lost 5 bases to trimming and J lost 5 bases; unmatched junction nucleotides: 11. Germline CDR1 is SGHTA and CDR2 is FQGNSA. The CDR3 extends over 18 amino acids. The CDR3 coding sequence is TGTGCCAGCAGCCCGACTAGCGGGAGGGTCCGCGTCCACAATGAGCAGTTCTTC. Translating it yields CASSPTSGRVRVHNEQFF.

The chain couples TRBV24-1 to TRBJ2-1; a possible D gene is TRBD2 (5 bases). This CDR3 is built from 16 residues. Germline CDR1 and CDR2: KGHDR and SFDVKD. V was trimmed by 3 bases and J by 0 bases, leaving 11 bases between them. CDR3 DNA sequence: TGTGCCACCAGTGATCGGACTGCAAGCTCCTACAATGAGCAGTTCTTC. Encoded protein: CATSDRTASSYNEQFF.

The sample holds one count of this clonotype. The chain employs TRBV29-1 and TRBJ2-5; D is undetermined. CDR3 size: 12 residues. Trimming stripped 3 bases from V and 2 bases from J, with 7 bases between. In germline, CDR1 is SQVTM, CDR2 ANQGSEA. CDR3 protein: CSVDAAQETQYF. In nucleotides, the CDR3 is TGCAGCGTTGATGCAGCACAAGAGACCCAGTACTTC.

In its sample, this clonotype was seen once. This rearrangement joins TRBV29-1 to TRBJ1-1; the D gene is possibly TRBD1 (5 bases). Trimming cost V 6 bases and J 0 bases, with 14 bases left between them. CDR3 length: 14 amino acids. Germline V gives CDR1 SQVTM, CDR2 ANQGSEA. The CDR3 spells CSVTGLLLNTEAFF. The CDR3 DNA follows: TGCAGCGTCACAGGATTGCTTTTGAACACTGAAGCTTTCTTT.

This clonotype has only one observation. The chain joins TRBV7-9 to TRBJ2-5; D call uncertain. This CDR3 spans 12 amino acids. Germline V lookup: CDR1 SEHNR, CDR2 FQNEAQ (reference sequence). Trimming took off 6 bases at V and 5 bases at J, with 10 bases between the two ends. The CDR3 sequence is CASSTTTETQYF. As DNA, the CDR3 is TGTGCCAGCAGTACGACCACCGAGACCCAGTACTTC.

The gene calls are TRBV11-2 and TRBJ2-2; 11 nucleotides align to TRBD1. V was pared by 5 bases and J by 7 bases, with 9 bases of the junction left unmatched. This CDR3 region has 16 residues. The germline V gene has CDR1 SGHAT and CDR2 FQNNGV. In DNA form, the CDR3 reads TGTGCCAGCAGCCGCCGGGACAGGGGGTCCGGCGGGGAGCTGTTTTTT. Translation gives CASSRRDRGSGGELFF.

The chain has TRBV2 and TRBJ1-1, with D hard to call. Trimming removed 4 bases from V and 1 base from J, with 10 bases in between. The germline V gene encodes CDR1 SNHLY and CDR2 FYNNEI. This CDR3 is 14 amino acids long. The CDR3 is CASSGSGRNTEAFF. The CDR3 region has the DNA TGTGCCAGCAGTGGCAGCGGCAGGAACACTGAAGCTTTCTTT.

The chain couples TRBV7-2 to TRBJ2-1, with unresolved D. Germline V gene data show CDR1 as SGHTA and CDR2 as FQGNSA. The CDR3 runs 14 residues. V was shortened by 4 bases and J by 6 bases, with 13 bases between the two germline ends. In DNA form, the CDR3 reads TGTGCCAGCAGCTCTTACCGTGGGGTCAATGAGCAGTTCTTC. It specifies CASSSYRGVNEQFF.

The gene calls are TRBV7-2 and TRBJ1-2; D is perhaps TRBD1 (6 bases). Between the trimmed V and J ends, which lost 1 base and 4 bases, there was a span of 13 bases. Germline V lookup: CDR1 SGHTA, CDR2 FQGNSA. CDR3 size: 15 residues. The DNA of the CDR3 is TGTGCCAGCAGCTTAGGGGGTGGACAGTCCTATGGCTACACCTTC. This codes for CASSLGGGQSYGYTF.

The rearrangement uses TRBV20-1 and TRBJ2-7; D perhaps matches TRBD1 (5 bases). CDR1 is DFQATT, CDR2 SNEGSKA, per germline (reference sequence). The CDR3 length is 13 residues. Deletions cut 3 bases from V and 3 bases from J, with 12 bases between. CDR3 loop: CSARSDTGYEQYF. The CDR3 bases are TGCAGTGCTAGGTCGGACACGGGCTACGAGCAGTACTTC.

The V and J genes are TRBV5-4 and TRBJ2-2, with 8 bases that match TRBD1. V gave up 5 bases and J gave up 6 bases; unmatched junction bases: 15. The CDR3 has 17 residues. Germline loops: CDR1 SGHNT, CDR2 YYREEE (reference sequence). DNA for the CDR3: TGTGCCAGCAGGTCTGATCTCCAGGGGGCGCGGGCCGGGGAGCTGTTTTTT. Its translation is CASRSDLQGARAGELFF.

This rearrangement joins TRBV5-6 to TRBJ1-2, with D possibly being TRBD1 (5 bases). With 4 bases removed from V and 4 bases from J, the gap between germline ends came to 23 bases. The CDR3 extends over 17 amino acids. Germline CDR1 and CDR2: SGHDT and YYEEEE. CDR3 sequence: CASSPTWDGLEAYGYTF. The CDR3 coding sequence is TGTGCCAGCAGCCCGACATGGGACGGCCTCGAGGCCTATGGCTACACCTTC.

A single count supports this clonotype. The chain links TRBV5-1 to TRBJ2-5; 7 positions agree with TRBD2. After removal of 0 bases from V and 2 bases from J, the junction contained 7 bases not matched to a gene. This CDR3 has 16 residues. Germline values: CDR1 SGHRS, CDR2 YFSETQ. This CDR3 is CASSLAQRDHQETQYF. The CDR3 nucleotides are TGCGCCAGCAGCTTGGCACAGCGGGATCATCAAGAGACCCAGTACTTC.

The chain recombines TRBV29-1 with TRBJ2-1; D might be TRBD2 (7 bases). V was shortened by 6 bases and J by 6 bases, with 12 bases between the two germline ends. The CDR3 has 12 residues. CDR1 and CDR2 (germline): SQVTM, ANQGSEA. CDR3 protein: CSVRGGANEQFF. The CDR3 DNA follows: TGCAGCGTCCGAGGGGGGGCCAATGAGCAGTTCTTC.

This sequence joins TRBV7-8 and TRBJ1-5; D gene ambiguous. The germline V gene has CDR1 SGHVS and CDR2 FQNEAQ. V was trimmed by 0 bases and J by 5 bases, leaving 5 bases between them. CDR3 size: 13 residues. The CDR3 bases are TGTGCCAGCAGCTTAGCGACTTATCAGCCCCAGCATTTT. Translation gives CASSLATYQPQHF.

The table lists this clonotype with a count of one. The CDR3 DNA sequence: TGTGCCTGGAGCCGGGACGGCTATTATGGCTACACCTTC. Amino acid sequence: CAWSRDGYYGYTF. This chain uses TRBV30 with TRBJ1-2, with a weak D call TRBD1 (5 bases). The CDR3 has 13 amino acids. Trimming took off 3 bases at V and 5 bases at J, with 13 bases between the two ends. CDR1 is GTSNPN, CDR2 SVGIG, per germline (reference sequence).

This chain connects TRBV4-3 to TRBJ1-1; TRBD1 agrees at 10 bases. The CDR3 is 14 amino acids. The germline V gene has CDR1 LGHNA and CDR2 YSLEER. V shed 0 bases, J shed 7 bases, and the junction held 2 bases outside the gene matches. CDR3 in amino acids: CASSQEDRGYEAFF. The CDR3 DNA follows: TGCGCCAGCAGCCAAGAGGACAGGGGGTATGAAGCTTTCTTT.

The CDR3 DNA reads TGTGCCAGCAGCGGGACAGGGGCTTACACCGGGGAGCTGTTTTTT. Protein sequence: CASSGTGAYTGELFF. The rearrangement joins TRBV2 to TRBJ2-2; TRBD1 aligns across 10 bases. The CDR3 loop spans 15 amino acids. Germline loops: CDR1 SNHLY, CDR2 FYNNEI. The V gene end was trimmed by 6 bases and the J gene end by 3 bases; junction bases not matched to a gene: 4.